The entry that follows covers one T cell receptor beta chain sequence. The data originate from a study of pediatric ulcerative colitis. The rectum was sampled with one to two pinch biopsies at colonoscopy. From germline, CDR1 is SGHRS and CDR2 YFSETQ. The CDR3 runs to 15 residues. After removal of 5 bases from V and 0 bases from J, the junction contained 3 bases not matched to a gene. The repertoire was sequenced with immunoSEQ multiplex PCR; TCRdb's copy has only in-frame clones and lacks some. The sample yields approximately 13,000 clones, roughly three quarters seen once. The sample comprised gut tissue. The gene calls are TRBV5-1 and TRBJ2-3; 10 bases align to TRBD2. This clonotype was sampled from a boy younger than 18 who was a control in a study of pediatric ulcerative colitis. Here the CDR3 reads CASSKREGSTDTQYF. CDR3 nucleotide sequence: TGCGCCAGCAGTAAGCGGGAGGGTAGCACAGATACGCAGTATTTT.